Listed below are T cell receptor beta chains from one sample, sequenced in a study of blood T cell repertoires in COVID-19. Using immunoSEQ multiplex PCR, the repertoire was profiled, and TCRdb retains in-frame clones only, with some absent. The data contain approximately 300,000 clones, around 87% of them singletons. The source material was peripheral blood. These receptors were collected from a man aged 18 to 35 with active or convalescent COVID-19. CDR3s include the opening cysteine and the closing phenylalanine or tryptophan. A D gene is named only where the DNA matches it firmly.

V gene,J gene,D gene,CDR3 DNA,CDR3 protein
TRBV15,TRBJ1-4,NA,TGTGCCACCAGCATCGATACAGGGTTGGTGATTGAAAAACTGTTTTTT,CATSIDTGLVIEKLFF
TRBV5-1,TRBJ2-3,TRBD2,TGCGCCAGCAGCTCTCTAGCGGGGCGCACAGATACGCAGTATTTT,CASSSLAGRTDTQYF
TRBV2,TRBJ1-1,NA,TGTGCCAGCCGGGGTTTTGGTTACACTGAAGCTTTCTTT,CASRGFGYTEAFF
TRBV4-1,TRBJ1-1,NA,TGCGCCAGCAGCCAAAAACAGGGTGAAGCTTTCTTT,CASSQKQGEAFF
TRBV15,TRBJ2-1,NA,TGTGCCACCAGCCGAGTTACTAGCTACAATGAGCAGTTCTTC,CATSRVTSYNEQFF
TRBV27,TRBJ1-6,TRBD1,TGTGCCAGCAGTCCCGGGACAGGGGGATTTCAATCACCCCTCCACTTT,CASSPGTGGFQSPLHF
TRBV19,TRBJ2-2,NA,TGTGCCAGTAGTAAAACCGGGGGCGGGGAGCTGTTTTTT,CASSKTGGGELFF
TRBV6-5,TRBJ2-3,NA,TGTGCCAGCCTCCCCGGGGGCACAGATACGCAGTATTTT,CASLPGGTDTQYF
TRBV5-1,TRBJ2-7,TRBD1,TGCGCCAGCAGCTTGGGGTGGGGGACAGGGGGCTCCTACGAGCAGTACTTC,CASSLGWGTGGSYEQYF
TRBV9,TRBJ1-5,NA,TGTGCCAGCAGCGTAGCTACGACAAGGAGCAATCAGCCCCAGCATTTT,CASSVATTRSNQPQHF
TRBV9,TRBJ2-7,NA,TGTGCCAGCAGCGTAGGTTCAGGGTATCCGTACGAGCAGTACTTC,CASSVGSGYPYEQYF
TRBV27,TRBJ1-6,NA,TGTGCCAGCAGTTTGAGACAGGCATTCTCCTATAATTCACCCCTCCACTTT,CASSLRQAFSYNSPLHF
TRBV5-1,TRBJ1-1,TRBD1,TGCGCCAGCAGACCAACAGGGGCGGGGAGGAACACTGAAGCTTTCTTT,CASRPTGAGRNTEAFF
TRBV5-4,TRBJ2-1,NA,TGTGCCAGCAGCTTGGTAGCGGCCTACAATGAGCAGTTCTTC,CASSLVAAYNEQFF
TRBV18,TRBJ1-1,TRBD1,TGTGCCAGCTCACCAACAGGGGTCAGGACTGAAGCTTTCTTT,CASSPTGVRTEAFF